Sequencing of this T cell receptor beta chain was carried out in a study of blood T cell repertoires in COVID-19. Across the whole study: Sites in the United States, Italy and Spain provided acute and convalescent COVID-19 samples.

Authors' methods: The authors estimated nucleated cell counts from reference gene primer amplification. This table comes from immunoSEQ multiplex PCR, and its TCRdb copy is limited to in-frame clones, with some not included. V, J and clone size reflect that table, while D and trimming were determined from the DNA. The repertoire holds 55,000 to 65,000 clones, 90% seen once, with approximately 10% in the top ten. This CDR3 has 14 amino acids. Trimming took 3 bases from V and 5 from J, leaving 13 bases between them. The germline CDR1 and CDR2 sequences are SGHAT and FQNNGV. This TCR was sampled from a woman aged 80 or over with active COVID-19. This chain links TRBV11-2 with TRBJ2-5; the D gene is possibly TRBD2 (7 bases). The specimen was peripheral blood. The CDR3 sequence: CASSFGGGGETQYF. The CDR3 nucleotides read TGTGCCAGCAGCTTTGGAGGCGGGGGCGAGACCCAGTACTTC. Full variable domain (missing parts from reference TRBV11-2 and TRBJ2-5): EAGVAQSPRYKIIEKRQSVAFWCNPISGHATLYWYQQILGQGPKLLIQFQNNGVVDDSQLPKDRFSAERLKGVDSTLKIQPAKLEDSAVYLCASSFGGGGETQYFGPGTRLLVL.